These 3 T cell receptor beta chains share one sample of origin, sequenced in a study of cytomegalovirus exposure and HLA in healthy donors. The PCR was carried out with 60 Vbeta primers and 13 Jbeta primers. Clones were sequenced by immunoSEQ multiplex PCR, and TCRdb holds only the in-frame ones, with some missing. The data contain about 140,000 clones, approximately 78% of them singletons. Sequencing was done on a sample of PBMCs. The receptors shown here come from a woman aged 45 to 65 in good health and CMV-seropositive.

The rearrangement joins TRBV29-1 to TRBJ2-1; 9 nucleotides match TRBD1. From germline, CDR1 is SQVTM and CDR2 ANQGSEA. The J segment lost 6 bases and the V segment lost 4 bases, leaving 7 bases of the junction unmatched. The CDR3 has 14 residues. The CDR3 loop is CSVGPRDRANEQFF. Written as DNA, the CDR3 is TGCAGCGTTGGCCCCCGGGACAGGGCCAATGAGCAGTTCTTC.

The CDR3 spells CASSSRQVNTGELFF. The CDR3 nucleotides read TGTGCCAGCAGTTCCCGACAGGTGAACACCGGGGAGCTGTTTTTT. V is TRBV28 and J is TRBJ2-2, with D tentatively TRBD1 (6 bases). From germline, CDR1 is MDHEN and CDR2 SYDVKM. This CDR3 comprises 15 residues. V lost 4 bases to trimming and J lost 1 base, with 10 bases between them.

The chain carries TRBV5-1 and TRBJ2-1; TRBD1 matches 12 bases. The ends lost 4 bases at V and 0 bases at J; junction bases unmatched: 14. CDR1 and CDR2 from the germline V gene are SGHRS and YFSETQ. The CDR3 runs 20 residues. The CDR3: CASSRGTGGVESPSYNEQFF. The CDR3 nucleotides are TGCGCCAGCAGCAGAGGGACAGGGGGCGTAGAGTCCCCCTCCTACAATGAGCAGTTCTTC.